This T cell receptor beta chain emerged from a study of T cell repertoires in cytomegalovirus infection. Between the trimmed V and J ends, which lost 5 bases and 8 bases, there was a span of 10 bases. The germline gives CDR1 SGHNT, CDR2 YENEEA. The CDR3 loop spans 12 amino acids. Each CDR3 protein is one row after TCRdb ran MiXCR on the reads. The top ten hold around 22% of the sample, which has 70,000 to 75,000 distinct CDR3 sequences, over 3.5% seen once. The table lists this clonotype with many counts. J is TRBJ2-1 and V is TRBV11-3; TRBD2 might be the D (5 bases). The receptor was derived from a human donor in good health (CMV status not recorded). Some clones in this sample may be carry-over from other donors' samples. The sample taken for sequencing was PBMCs. In DNA form, the CDR3 reads TGTGCCAGCAGCGGAGGAACCGATGAGCAGTTCTTC. Its translation is CASSGGTDEQFF.